This record looks at one TCR beta chain sequence and its context. TCRdb reprocessed the 5' RACE reads with MiXCR, giving one entry per CDR3 protein. The repertoire holds about 220,000 distinct CDR3 sequences, approximately 9% seen once, with roughly 5% in the top ten. The data are from a study of identical twins. V was pared by 5 bases and J by 5 bases, with 14 bases between. CDR3 length: 14 amino acids. In germline, CDR1 is SGHAT, CDR2 FQNNGV. The source material was memory (CD45RO+) T cells sorted from blood. The TCR comes from a woman aged 18 to 35 in good health. The gene calls are TRBV11-2 and TRBJ2-3, with D perhaps TRBD1 or TRBD2 (7 bases each). The CDR3 DNA follows: TGTGCCAGCAGCCCAGGGGGGGGGGGAGATACGCAGTATTTT. Residues: CASSPGGGGDTQYF.